This passage covers 18 T cell receptor beta chains from one sample sequenced in a study of blood T cell repertoires in COVID-19. Sequenced by immunoSEQ multiplex PCR; TCRdb stores in-frame clones only, minus some. The sample contains about 99,000 clones, 80% to 90% of which appear only once. The source material was peripheral blood. The source of these receptors is a human donor in a cohort sampled during active COVID-19.

The V gene is TRBV7-3, the J gene TRBJ2-3; unclear D gene. V dropped 2 bases and J dropped 3 bases, with 9 bases sitting between them. Per germline, CDR1 SGHTA and CDR2 FQGTGA. The CDR3 is made up of 14 amino acids. Here the CDR3 DNA reads TGTGCCAGCAGCTTAGCTAAAACGACAGATACGCAGTATTTT. Its protein is CASSLAKTTDTQYF.

The chain employs TRBV11-2 and TRBJ1-2, with TRBD1 as a possible D gene (6 bases). CDR1 SGHAT and CDR2 FQNNGV come from the germline V gene. The CDR3 totals 16 residues. Deletions cut 2 bases from V and 2 bases from J, with 15 bases between. As DNA, the CDR3 is TGTGCCAGCAGCTTATTGTTTAGGGGACACAACTATGGCTACACCTTC. Its protein is CASSLLFRGHNYGYTF.

This clone occurred once. The chain has TRBV28 and TRBJ2-5; possibly TRBD1 for D (6 bases). This CDR3 has 17 residues. Germline loops: CDR1 MDHEN, CDR2 SYDVKM. V was trimmed by 5 bases and J by 0 bases, leaving 19 bases between them. The CDR3 protein is CASSTRDILKYQETQYF. In DNA form, the CDR3 reads TGTGCCAGCAGTACCCGGGACATCCTAAAGTACCAAGAGACCCAGTACTTC.

CDR3 in amino acids: CASSFGSPGTDTQYF. Here the CDR3 DNA reads TGTGCCAGCAGCTTTGGTAGCCCGGGCACAGATACGCAGTATTTT. The chain recombines TRBV7-3 with TRBJ2-3; D is unresolved. V lost 3 bases and J 1 base, leaving 11 bases between the germline ends. The CDR3 has 15 residues. Germline V gene data show CDR1 as SGHTA and CDR2 as FQGTGA.

J is TRBJ2-7 and V is TRBV4-1; 11 nucleotides align to TRBD2. Germline V gene sequence: CDR1 MGHRA, CDR2 YSYEKL. Losses at the gene ends were 0 bases for V and 7 bases for J; bases not matched to a gene: 11. This CDR3 has 17 residues. CDR3 amino acids: CASSQEWGLAGGGEQYF. CDR3 DNA: TGCGCCAGCAGCCAAGAGTGGGGTCTAGCGGGAGGTGGGGAGCAGTACTTC.

The gene calls are TRBV5-1 and TRBJ2-6; 8 bases line up with TRBD1. The CDR3 loop spans 17 amino acids. V lost 3 bases and J lost 0; bases outside the gene matches: 5. Germline loops: CDR1 SGHRS, CDR2 YFSETQ. This chain's CDR3 is CASSWGQVNSGANVLTF. In nucleotides, the CDR3 is TGCGCCAGCAGCTGGGGACAGGTGAACTCTGGGGCCAACGTCCTGACTTTC.

The V gene is TRBV19, the J gene TRBJ1-6; D is undetermined. The CDR3 contains 15 residues. V was pared by 6 bases and J by 7 bases, with 16 bases between. Germline assignment: CDR1 LNHDA and CDR2 SQIVND (reference sequence). This CDR3 is CASRLEVVGNSPLHF. In nucleotides, the CDR3 is TGTGCCAGTAGACTAGAGGTCGTGGGGAATTCACCCCTCCACTTT. Using reference TRBV19 and TRBJ1-6 for the parts outside the CDR3, the full variable domain is DGGITQSPKYLFRKEGQNVTLSCEQNLNHDAMYWYRQDPGQGLRLIYYSQIVNDFQKGDIAEGYSVSREKKESFPLTVTSAQKNPTAFYLCASRLEVVGNSPLHFGNGTRLTVT.

This chain connects TRBV18 to TRBJ2-3; 8 positions agree with TRBD2. With 3 bases clipped from V and 3 bases from J, the junction kept 11 bases outside the gene matches. Germline V lookup: CDR1 KGHSH, CDR2 LQKENI. The CDR3 is 17 residues long. The CDR3 nucleotides are TGTGCCAGCTCACCCTCGGTGGTAGCGGGGATAACAGATACGCAGTATTTT. Encoded protein: CASSPSVVAGITDTQYF.

This chain links TRBV3-1 (or the pseudogene TRBV3-2) with TRBJ2-5; D not resolved. V shed 5 bases and J shed 5 bases, with 15 bases lying between them. Germline CDR1 reads LGHDT; CDR2 reads YNNKEL (reference sequence). The CDR3 length is 14 residues. The chain's CDR3 is CASSSPTRAETQYF. In DNA, the CDR3 is TGTGCCAGCAGCTCCCCTACCCGTGCGGAGACCCAGTACTTC.

This chain joins TRBV2 and TRBJ1-6, with TRBD1 matching over 7 bases. The CDR3 runs to 16 residues. The V segment lost 6 bases and the J segment 2 bases; nucleotides outside the gene matches: 7. The V gene's germline CDR1 is SNHLY and CDR2 FYNNEI. This chain's CDR3 is CASRQTGMTYNSPLHF. The CDR3 coding sequence is TGTGCCAGCAGACAGACAGGGATGACCTATAATTCACCCCTCCACTTT. The full variable domain, completed using reference TRBV2 and TRBJ1-6, is EPEVTQTPSHQVTQMGQEVILRCVPISNHLYFYWYRQILGQKVEFLVSFYNNEISEKSEIFDDQFSVERPDGSNFTLKIRSTKLEDSAMYFCASRQTGMTYNSPLHFGNGTRLTVT.

The chain links TRBV5-6 to TRBJ1-2, with D maybe TRBD1 (6 bases). The V gene lost 3 bases and the J gene lost 2 bases, with 17 bases spanning the gap. Germline V gives CDR1 SGHDT, CDR2 YYEEEE. The CDR3 sequence is 16 residues long. CDR3: CASSSHGRGKNYGYTF. CDR3 nucleotide sequence: TGTGCCAGCAGCTCACACGGCAGGGGTAAAAACTATGGCTACACCTTC.

The DNA of the CDR3 is TGTGCCAGCAGCGGGAGACAGGCAGGGAACACTGAAGCTTTCTTT. This translates into CASSGRQAGNTEAFF. The chain links TRBV5-5 to TRBJ1-1; D is possibly TRBD1 (6 bases). CDR1 is SGHKS, CDR2 YYEKEE, per germline (reference sequence). Trimming took 4 bases from V and 1 from J, leaving 14 bases between them. The CDR3 has 15 amino acids.

This sequence joins TRBV7-3 and TRBJ2-1; weak D call: TRBD2 (6 bases). Trimming left V 0 bases short and J 4 bases short, with 10 bases between. The V gene's germline CDR1 is SGHTA and CDR2 FQGTGA. CDR3 size: 15 residues. CDR3 loop: CASSLTGGSYNEQFF. The DNA of the CDR3 is TGTGCCAGCAGCTTAACGGGGGGTTCATACAATGAGCAGTTCTTC.

V and J are TRBV21-1 and TRBJ1-6; the DNA was not used to check the table's D call, TRBD1. TRBV21-1 is a known pseudogene. The CDR3 contains 16 residues. DNA for the CDR3: TGTGCCAGCAGCATATACAGGGTCCCGAGTCCTTCACCCCTCCACTTT. Translating gives CASSIYRVPSPSPLHF.

The chain recombines TRBV30 with TRBJ1-2; TRBD1 might be the D (6 bases). The CDR3 is made up of 15 amino acids. Between the trimmed V and J ends, which lost 2 bases and 8 bases, there was a span of 21 bases. The germline V gene encodes CDR1 GTSNPN and CDR2 SVGIG (reference sequence). The CDR3 loop reads CAWSPRNRGARGYTF. In nucleotides, the CDR3 is TGTGCCTGGAGTCCCCGAAACCGGGGGGCTAGGGGCTACACCTTC. Combining the CDR3 with reference TRBV30 and TRBJ1-2 gives the whole variable domain SQTIHQWPATLVQPVGSPLSLECTVEGTSNPNLYWYRQAAGRGLQLLFYSVGIGQISSEVPQNLSASRPQDRQFILSSKKLLLSDSGFYLCAWSPRNRGARGYTFGSGTRLTVV.

The rearrangement links TRBV27 to TRBJ2-5; 10 bases are a match to TRBD1. The CDR3 contains 16 residues. The V segment lost 6 bases and the J segment 3 bases; nucleotides outside the gene matches: 10. Germline V gene sequence: CDR1 MNHEY, CDR2 SMNVEV (reference sequence). This CDR3 reads CASSAYIGTGEETQYF. CDR3 DNA sequence: TGTGCCAGCAGCGCTTATATCGGGACAGGGGAAGAGACCCAGTACTTC.

The count of this clone is one. The chain is built from TRBV2 and TRBJ2-2; TRBD1 agrees at 9 bases. Looked up from germline, CDR1 is SNHLY and CDR2 is FYNNEI. The CDR3 totals 18 residues. J lost 4 bases, V lost 6 bases, and 15 bases had no gene match. CDR3 bases: TGTGCCAGCAGCCTCGGGGGCGTAGGACAGGGGTCCACCGGGGAGCTGTTTTTT. Translating gives CASSLGGVGQGSTGELFF.

The J gene is TRBJ2-1, the V gene TRBV19; 7 bases are a match to TRBD2. CDR3 size: 18 residues. V lost 7 bases, J lost 8 bases, and 23 bases stayed unmatched. Per germline, CDR1 LNHDA and CDR2 SQIVND (reference sequence). The DNA of the CDR3 is TGTGCCAGTACCCTAACCCGGGGAGCGGGGTCCCAGTTCCATGAGCAGTTCTTC. As protein: CASTLTRGAGSQFHEQFF.